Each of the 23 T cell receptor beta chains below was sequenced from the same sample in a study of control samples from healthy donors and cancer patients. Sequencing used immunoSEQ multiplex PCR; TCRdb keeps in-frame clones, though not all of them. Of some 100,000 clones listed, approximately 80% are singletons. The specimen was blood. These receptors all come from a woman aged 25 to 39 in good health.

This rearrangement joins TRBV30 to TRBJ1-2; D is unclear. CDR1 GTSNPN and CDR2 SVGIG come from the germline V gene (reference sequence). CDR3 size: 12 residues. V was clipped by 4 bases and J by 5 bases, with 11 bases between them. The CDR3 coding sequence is TGTGCCTGGACCGACCAACATTATGGCTACACCTTC. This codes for CAWTDQHYGYTF.

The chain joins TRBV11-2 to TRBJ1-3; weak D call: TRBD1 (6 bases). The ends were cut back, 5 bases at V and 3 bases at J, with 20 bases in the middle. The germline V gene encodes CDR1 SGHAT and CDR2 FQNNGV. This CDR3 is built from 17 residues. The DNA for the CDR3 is TGTGCCAGCAGCCCTTCCAAAGGGGGGGTCGATGGAAACACCATATATTTT. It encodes CASSPSKGGVDGNTIYF. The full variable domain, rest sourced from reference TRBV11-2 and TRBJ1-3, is EAGVAQSPRYKIIEKRQSVAFWCNPISGHATLYWYQQILGQGPKLLIQFQNNGVVDDSQLPKDRFSAERLKGVDSTLKIQPAKLEDSAVYLCASSPSKGGVDGNTIYFGEGSWLTVV.

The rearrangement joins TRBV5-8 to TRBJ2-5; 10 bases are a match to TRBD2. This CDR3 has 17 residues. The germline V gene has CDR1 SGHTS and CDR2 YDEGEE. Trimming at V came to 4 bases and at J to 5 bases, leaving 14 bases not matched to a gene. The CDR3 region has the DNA TGTGCCAGCAGCAAGGGGACTAGCGCGGTTACCGGGGAGACCCAGTACTTC. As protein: CASSKGTSAVTGETQYF.

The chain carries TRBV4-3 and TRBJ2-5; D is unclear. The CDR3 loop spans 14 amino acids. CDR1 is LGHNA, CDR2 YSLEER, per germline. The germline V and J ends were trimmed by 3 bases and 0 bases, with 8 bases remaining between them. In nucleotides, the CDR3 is TGCGCCAGCAGCCAGACTCGGTACCAAGAGACCCAGTACTTC. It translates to CASSQTRYQETQYF.

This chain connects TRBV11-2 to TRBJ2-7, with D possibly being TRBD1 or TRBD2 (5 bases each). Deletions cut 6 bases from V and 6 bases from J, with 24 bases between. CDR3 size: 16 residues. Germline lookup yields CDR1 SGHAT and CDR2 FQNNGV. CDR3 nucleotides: TGTGCCAGCAGGACTTCCCGCCCAGGGAGAACGGGCGAGCAGTACTTC. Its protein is CASRTSRPGRTGEQYF.

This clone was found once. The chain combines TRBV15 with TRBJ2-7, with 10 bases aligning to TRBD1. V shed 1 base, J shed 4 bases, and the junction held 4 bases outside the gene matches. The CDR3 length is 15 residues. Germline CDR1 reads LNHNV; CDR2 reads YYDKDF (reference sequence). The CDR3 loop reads CATSRGGTGEYEQYF. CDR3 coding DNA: TGTGCCACCAGCAGAGGAGGGACAGGGGAGTACGAGCAGTACTTC.

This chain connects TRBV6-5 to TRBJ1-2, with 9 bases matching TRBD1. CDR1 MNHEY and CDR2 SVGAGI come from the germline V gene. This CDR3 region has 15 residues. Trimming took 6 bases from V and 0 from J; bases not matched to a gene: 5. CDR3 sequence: CASRIQGAANYGYTF. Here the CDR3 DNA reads TGTGCCAGCAGGATACAGGGGGCGGCTAACTATGGCTACACCTTC.

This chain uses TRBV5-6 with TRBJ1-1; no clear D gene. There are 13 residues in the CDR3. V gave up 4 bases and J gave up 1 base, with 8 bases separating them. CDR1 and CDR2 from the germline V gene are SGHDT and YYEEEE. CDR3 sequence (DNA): TGTGCCAGCAGCCGTCAGCGGAACACTGAAGCTTTCTTT. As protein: CASSRQRNTEAFF.

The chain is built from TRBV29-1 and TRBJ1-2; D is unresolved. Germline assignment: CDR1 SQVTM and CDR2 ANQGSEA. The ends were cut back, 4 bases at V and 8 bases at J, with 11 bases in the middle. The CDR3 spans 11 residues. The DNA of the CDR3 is TGCAGCGTTGGTAGCGGAGAGGGCTACACCTTC. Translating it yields CSVGSGEGYTF.

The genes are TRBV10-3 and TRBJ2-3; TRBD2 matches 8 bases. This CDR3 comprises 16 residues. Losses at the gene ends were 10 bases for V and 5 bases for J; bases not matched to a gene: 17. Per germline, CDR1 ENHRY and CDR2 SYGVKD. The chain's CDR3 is CATSYGGAGVGDTQYF. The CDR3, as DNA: TGTGCCACATCCTACGGGGGGGCCGGGGTCGGAGATACGCAGTATTTT.

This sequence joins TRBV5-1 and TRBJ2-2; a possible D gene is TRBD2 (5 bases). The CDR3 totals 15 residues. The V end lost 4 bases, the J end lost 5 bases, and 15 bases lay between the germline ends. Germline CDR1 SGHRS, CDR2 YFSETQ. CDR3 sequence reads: CASSHDGWTTGELFF. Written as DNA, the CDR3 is TGCGCCAGCAGCCACGACGGATGGACTACCGGGGAGCTGTTTTTT.

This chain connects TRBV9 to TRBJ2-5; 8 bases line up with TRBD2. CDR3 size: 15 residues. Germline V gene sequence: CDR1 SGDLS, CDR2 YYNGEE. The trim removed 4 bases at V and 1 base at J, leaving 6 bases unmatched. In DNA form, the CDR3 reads TGTGCCAGCAGCTTTAGCGGGGCCCTCCAAGAGACCCAGTACTTC. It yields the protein CASSFSGALQETQYF.

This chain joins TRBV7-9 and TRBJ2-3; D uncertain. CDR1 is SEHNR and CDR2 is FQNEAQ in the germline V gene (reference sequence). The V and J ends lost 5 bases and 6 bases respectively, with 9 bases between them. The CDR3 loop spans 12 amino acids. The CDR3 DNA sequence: TGTGCCAGCAGCAGTCAGGCGGATACGCAGTATTTT. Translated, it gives CASSSQADTQYF.

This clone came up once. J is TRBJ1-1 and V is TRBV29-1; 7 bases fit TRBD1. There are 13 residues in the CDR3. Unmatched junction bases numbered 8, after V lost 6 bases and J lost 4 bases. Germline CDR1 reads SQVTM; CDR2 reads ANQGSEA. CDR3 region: CSVTGTRGTEAFF. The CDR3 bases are TGCAGCGTGACAGGGACAAGAGGCACTGAAGCTTTCTTT.

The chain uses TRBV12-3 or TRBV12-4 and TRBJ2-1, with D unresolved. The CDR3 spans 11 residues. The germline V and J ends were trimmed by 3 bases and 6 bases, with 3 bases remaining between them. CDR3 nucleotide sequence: TGTGCCAGCAGTTTGGTCAATGAGCAGTTCTTC. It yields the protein CASSLVNEQFF.

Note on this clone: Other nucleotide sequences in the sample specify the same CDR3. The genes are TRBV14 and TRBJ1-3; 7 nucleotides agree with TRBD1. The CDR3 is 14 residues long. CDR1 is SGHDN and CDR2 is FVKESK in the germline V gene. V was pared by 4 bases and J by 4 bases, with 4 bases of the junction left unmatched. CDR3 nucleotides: TGTGCCAGCAGCCGACAGGGATTCGGAAACACCATATATTTT. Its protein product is CASSRQGFGNTIYF.

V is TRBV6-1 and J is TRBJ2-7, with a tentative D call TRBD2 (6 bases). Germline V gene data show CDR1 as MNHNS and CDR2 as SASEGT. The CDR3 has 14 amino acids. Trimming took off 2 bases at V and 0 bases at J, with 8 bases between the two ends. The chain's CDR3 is CASSETGLSYEQYF. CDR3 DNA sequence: TGTGCCAGCAGTGAAACGGGACTCTCCTACGAGCAGTACTTC.

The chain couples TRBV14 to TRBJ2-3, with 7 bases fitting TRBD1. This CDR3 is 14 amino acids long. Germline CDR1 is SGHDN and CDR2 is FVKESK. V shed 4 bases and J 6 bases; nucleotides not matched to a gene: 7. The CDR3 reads CASSRDRVTDTQYF. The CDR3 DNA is TGTGCCAGCAGCCGCGACAGGGTCACCGATACGCAGTATTTT.

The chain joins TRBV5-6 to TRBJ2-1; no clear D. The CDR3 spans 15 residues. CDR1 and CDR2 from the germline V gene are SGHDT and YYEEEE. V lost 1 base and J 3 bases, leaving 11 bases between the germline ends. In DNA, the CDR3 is TGTGCCAGCAGCTTGATGGCGTCCAGCTACAATGAGCAGTTCTTC. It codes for CASSLMASSYNEQFF.

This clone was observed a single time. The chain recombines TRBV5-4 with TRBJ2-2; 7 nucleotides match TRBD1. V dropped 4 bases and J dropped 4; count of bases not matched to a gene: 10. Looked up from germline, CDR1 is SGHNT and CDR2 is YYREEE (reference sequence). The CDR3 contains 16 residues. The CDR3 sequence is CASSKRQGWTTGELFF. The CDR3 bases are TGTGCCAGCAGCAAACGACAGGGATGGACCACCGGGGAGCTGTTTTTT.

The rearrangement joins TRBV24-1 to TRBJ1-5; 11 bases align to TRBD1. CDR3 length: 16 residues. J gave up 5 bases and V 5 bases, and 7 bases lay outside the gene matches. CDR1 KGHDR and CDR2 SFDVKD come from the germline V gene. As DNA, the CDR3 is TGTGCCACCAGTGCCTCGGGACAGGGGGTTGATCAGCCCCAGCATTTT. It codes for CATSASGQGVDQPQHF.

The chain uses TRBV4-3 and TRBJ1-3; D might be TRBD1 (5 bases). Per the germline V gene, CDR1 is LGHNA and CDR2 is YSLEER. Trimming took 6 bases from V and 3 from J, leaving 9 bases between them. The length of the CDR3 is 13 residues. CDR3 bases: TGCGCCAGCAGTTCGGGGGTTGGAAACACCATATATTTT. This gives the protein CASSSGVGNTIYF.

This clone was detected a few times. This chain's CDR3 is CASSTQGLGDTQYF. The CDR3 DNA is TGTGCCAGTAGTACTCAGGGTTTGGGAGATACGCAGTATTTT. This chain connects TRBV19 to TRBJ2-3; possibly TRBD1 for D (5 bases). The ends were cut back, 4 bases at V and 5 bases at J, with 13 bases in the middle. The CDR3 runs to 14 residues. Germline V gives CDR1 LNHDA, CDR2 SQIVND (reference sequence).